This record looks at one T cell receptor (beta chain) sequence and its context. The germline V gene has CDR1 DFQATT and CDR2 SNEGSKA (reference sequence). V lost 2 bases, J lost 6 bases, and 7 bases stayed unmatched. The CDR3 totals 14 residues. The entry originates in a study of response to subunit inactivated influenza vaccine. TCRdb used MiXCR to reprocess the RT-PCR reads, holding one entry per CDR3 protein. The sample holds around 520,000 distinct CDR3 sequences; approximately 10% are singletons and the top ten take around 9.6%. This chain uses TRBV20-1 with TRBJ2-3; 8 bases match TRBD2. The TCR comes from a man aged 45-65 years who received an inactivated influenza vaccine. The sample here was PBMCs from blood, taken on the day of vaccination. CDR3 amino acids: CSARIGGAADTQYF. CDR3 coding DNA: TGCAGTGCTAGAATCGGGGGGGCCGCGGATACGCAGTATTTT.